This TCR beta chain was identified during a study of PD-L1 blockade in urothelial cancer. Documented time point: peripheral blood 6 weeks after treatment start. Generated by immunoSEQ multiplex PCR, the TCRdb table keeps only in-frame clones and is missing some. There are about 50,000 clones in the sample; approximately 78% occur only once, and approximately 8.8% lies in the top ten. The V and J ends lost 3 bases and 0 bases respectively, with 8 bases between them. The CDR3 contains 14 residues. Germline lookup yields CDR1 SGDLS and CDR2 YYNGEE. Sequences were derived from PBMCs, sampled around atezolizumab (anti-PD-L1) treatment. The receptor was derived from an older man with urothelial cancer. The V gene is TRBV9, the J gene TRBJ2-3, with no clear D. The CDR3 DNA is TGTGCCAGCAGCGAGACATCTAGCACAGATACGCAGTATTTT. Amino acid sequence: CASSETSSTDTQYF.